The rows below give T cell receptor beta chains drawn from one sample of a study of response to subunit inactivated influenza vaccine. A single record per CDR3 protein comes from TCRdb applying MiXCR to the RT-PCR reads. The repertoire holds about 190,000 distinct CDR3 sequences, with roughly 14% as singletons. The material sequenced was CD8+ T cells sorted from PBMCs, taken 5 days after vaccination. The receptors come from a man between 50 and 59 years old who received an inactivated influenza vaccine. The CDR3 runs from the conserved cysteine through the conserved F or W. A D gene is named only where the DNA matches it firmly.

TRBV4-1	TRBJ2-7	-	CASSQDETGKIIEQYF
TRBV6-2/TRBV6-3	TRBJ2-1	TRBD1	CASSYSIGGLRNEQFF
TRBV11-2	TRBJ2-7	-	CASSLQGWEQYF
TRBV24-1	TRBJ2-1	-	CATRHYNEQFF
TRBV20-1	TRBJ2-7	-	CSAREGILRGYEQYF
TRBV7-9	TRBJ2-1	TRBD2	CASSPFSGHSSYNEQFF
TRBV28	TRBJ1-5	-	CASSLRDVWGGAQPQHF
TRBV12-3/TRBV12-4	TRBJ2-7	TRBD2	CASSLAGGVYEQYF
TRBV11-2	TRBJ2-1	-	CASSRPSIPPEKGDSYNEQFF
TRBV7-2	TRBJ2-3	TRBD2	CASTGLGTDTQYF
TRBV7-8	TRBJ2-7	TRBD1	CASSQGQGEQYF
TRBV4-3	TRBJ2-7	-	CASSPTSSYEQYF
TRBV24-1	TRBJ2-2	TRBD1	CATSDSRTGLNTGELFF
TRBV7-2	TRBJ1-5	-	CASSLGGYSNQPQHF
TRBV20-1	TRBJ2-1	-	CSARIYNEQFF
TRBV29-1	TRBJ2-5	TRBD1	CSVSGTAQETQYF
TRBV12-3/TRBV12-4	TRBJ2-1	-	CASSGRGSSYNEQFF
TRBV28	TRBJ2-7	TRBD1	CASLGQGISYEQYF
TRBV7-8	TRBJ2-2	-	CASSLANLEGLGRGPGELFF
TRBV7-7	TRBJ2-3	-	CASSPSSTDTQYF
TRBV9	TRBJ1-1	-	CASSVFPRDTEAFF
TRBV4-2	TRBJ2-1	-	CASSQVGRSSYNEQFF
TRBV7-2	TRBJ1-5	-	CASGTTGGQPQHF
TRBV6-4	TRBJ2-2	-	CASSDSTNTGELFF
TRBV30	TRBJ2-2	-	CAWLGPTGELFF
TRBV7-8	TRBJ2-1	TRBD2	CASSPSGRRGNEQFF
TRBV9	TRBJ1-4	-	CASSVGDLEEKLFF
TRBV15	TRBJ2-7	TRBD1	CATSKTGAIYEQYF
TRBV4-2	TRBJ2-7	-	CASSQDREGEYEQYF
TRBV19	TRBJ2-1	-	CASSIKGYNEQFF
TRBV11-2	TRBJ2-2	TRBD2	CASSPLERELAGSTGELFF